The TCR beta chain described here comes from a study of regulatory T cells in long-lasting Graves disease. Arm-PCR of CDR3 regions and iRepertoire HTBI primers were the basis on which TCR beta libraries were built. TCRdb processed the multiplex PCR reads anew with MiXCR; each CDR3 protein has one entry. The sample lists 430,000 or so distinct CDR3 sequences, 21% occurring once. From germline, CDR1 is MDHEN and CDR2 SYDVKM. The CDR3 covers 14 residues. V gave up 4 bases and J gave up 6 bases, with 13 bases separating them. This clonotype was observed many times. Antigen unknown. Sample time point: persistent/refractory GD, antithyroid drugs over 5 years with positive TRAb. Preparation of the TCR library used RNA extracted from PBMCs. Blood from the periphery, about 9.2 milliliters in all, was drawn into EDTA tubes. Notes on the study in general: It was in persistent disease that TRBV28, TRBJ1-2 and TRBJ2-5 were favored. Patients with persistent Graves' had lower TCR diversity than newly diagnosed patients.

This chain uses TRBV28 with TRBJ1-5; D uncertain. The receptor comes from a female donor with Graves disease. Sample: peripheral blood mononuclear cells (PBMCs), taken when the disease was refractory, from a patient treated with antithyroid drugs. CDR3 amino acids: CASSSRAGIQPQHF. The CDR3 DNA reads TGTGCCAGCAGTTCCCGGGCCGGTATTCAGCCCCAGCATTTT.